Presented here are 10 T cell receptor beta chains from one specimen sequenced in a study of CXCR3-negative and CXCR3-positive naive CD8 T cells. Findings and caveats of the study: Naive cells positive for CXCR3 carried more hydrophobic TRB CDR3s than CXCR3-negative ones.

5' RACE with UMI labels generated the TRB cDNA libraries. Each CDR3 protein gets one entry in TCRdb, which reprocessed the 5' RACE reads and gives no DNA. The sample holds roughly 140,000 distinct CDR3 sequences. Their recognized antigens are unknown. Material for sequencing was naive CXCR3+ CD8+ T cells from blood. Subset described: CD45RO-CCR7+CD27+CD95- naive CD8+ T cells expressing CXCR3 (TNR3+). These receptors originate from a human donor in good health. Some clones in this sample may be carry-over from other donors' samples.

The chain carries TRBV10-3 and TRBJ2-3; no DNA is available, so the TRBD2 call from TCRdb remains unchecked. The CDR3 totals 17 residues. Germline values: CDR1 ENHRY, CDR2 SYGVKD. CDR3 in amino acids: CAIKRTGLAGPTDTQYF.

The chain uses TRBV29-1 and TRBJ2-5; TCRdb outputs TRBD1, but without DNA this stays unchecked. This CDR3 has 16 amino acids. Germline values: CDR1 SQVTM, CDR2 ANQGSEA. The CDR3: CSVLLLTGGVGETQYF. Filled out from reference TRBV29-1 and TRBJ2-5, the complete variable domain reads SAVISQKPSRDICQRGTSLTIQCQVDSQVTMMFWYRQQPGQSLTLIATANQGSEATYESGFVIDKFPISRPNLTFSTLTVSNMSPEDSSIYLCSVLLLTGGVGETQYFGPGTRLLVL.

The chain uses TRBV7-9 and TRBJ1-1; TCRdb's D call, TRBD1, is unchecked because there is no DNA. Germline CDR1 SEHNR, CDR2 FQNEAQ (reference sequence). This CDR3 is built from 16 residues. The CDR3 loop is CASSLMPGGMNTEAFF.

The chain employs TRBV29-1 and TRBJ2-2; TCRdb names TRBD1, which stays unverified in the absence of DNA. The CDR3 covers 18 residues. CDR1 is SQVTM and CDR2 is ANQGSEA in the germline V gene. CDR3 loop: CSVEGYEPGHANTGELFF.

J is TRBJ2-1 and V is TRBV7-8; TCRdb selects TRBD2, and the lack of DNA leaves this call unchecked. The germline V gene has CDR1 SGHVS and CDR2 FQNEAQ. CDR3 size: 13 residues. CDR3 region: CASSFSGRNEQFF.

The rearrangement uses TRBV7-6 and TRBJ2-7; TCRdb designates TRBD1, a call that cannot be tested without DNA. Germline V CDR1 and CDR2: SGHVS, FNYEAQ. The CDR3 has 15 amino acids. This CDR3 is CAGSDRDRGFYEQYF.

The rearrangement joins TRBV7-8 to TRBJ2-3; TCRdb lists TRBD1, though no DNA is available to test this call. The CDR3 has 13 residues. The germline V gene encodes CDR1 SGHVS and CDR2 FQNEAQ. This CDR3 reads CASSPPGGDTQYF. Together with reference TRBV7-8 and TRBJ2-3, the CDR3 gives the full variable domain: GAGVSQSPRYKVAKRGQDVALRCDPISGHVSLFWYQQALGQGPEFLTYFQNEAQLDKSGLPSDRFFAERPEGSVSTLKIQRTQQEDSAVYLCASSPPGGDTQYFGPGTRLTVL.

Here the CDR3 reads CASSLAANTEAFF. The chain carries TRBV11-3 and TRBJ1-1. CDR3 size: 13 residues. Per germline, CDR1 SGHNT and CDR2 YENEEA. The full variable domain, its missing parts supplied by reference TRBV11-3 and TRBJ1-1, is EAGVVQSPRYKIIEKKQPVAFWCNPISGHNTLYWYLQNLGQGPELLIRYENEEAVDDSQLPKDRFSAERLKGVDSTLKIQPAELGDSAVYLCASSLAANTEAFFGQGTRLTVV.

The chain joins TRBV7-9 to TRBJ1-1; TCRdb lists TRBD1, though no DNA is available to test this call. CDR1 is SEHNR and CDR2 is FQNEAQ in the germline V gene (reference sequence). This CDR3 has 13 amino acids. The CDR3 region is CASSLGTTNEAFF.

CDR3: CASSLGQGVYGYTF. This chain uses TRBV7-2 with TRBJ1-2; the TCRdb call, TRBD1, lacks DNA for checking. This CDR3 region has 14 residues. The germline gives CDR1 SGHTA, CDR2 FQGNSA.